This T cell receptor beta chain came from a study of blood T cell repertoires in COVID-19. Study context: Sample material is recorded as cDNA or gDNA derived from T cells, B-cell-depleted T cells, or PBMCs.

Assay: immunoSEQ multiplex PCR; the TCRdb copy retains only in-frame clones and omits some. The data show tens of thousands of clones, 84% seen once. The germline V gene encodes CDR1 MNHNY and CDR2 SVGAGI (reference sequence). The CDR3 length is 16 residues. V lost 7 bases and J lost 1, with 16 bases in between. The sequence was obtained from a man aged 55 to 70 with acute or convalescent COVID-19. The gene calls are TRBV6-6 and TRBJ2-2, with TRBD1 as a possible D gene (5 bases). The source material was peripheral blood. As DNA, the CDR3 is TGTGCCAGCATTCCACTGGGGCTCGGGAACACCGGGGAGCTGTTTTTT. Translation: CASIPLGLGNTGELFF.